Each of the 4 T cell receptor beta chains below was sequenced from the same sample in a study of blood T cell repertoires in COVID-19. Measured with immunoSEQ multiplex PCR; TCRdb has only the in-frame clones, and not every one. The sample has roughly 180,000 clones; about 88% are singletons. Sequencing used peripheral blood. The source is a woman aged 50 to 60 with COVID-19, enrolled during active disease.

This clone was seen a handful of times. The chain's CDR3 is CASVGGQETQYF. For the CDR3, the DNA is TGTGCCAGCGTGGGGGGGCAAGAGACCCAGTACTTC. The genes are TRBV6-5 and TRBJ2-5; 7 bases match TRBD2. This CDR3 comprises 12 residues. The junction had 2 bases not matched to a gene; V was cut back by 8 bases and J by 2 bases. Germline V gives CDR1 MNHEY, CDR2 SVGAGI.

This rearrangement joins TRBV28 to TRBJ2-1; D uncertain. The V end lost 6 bases, the J end lost 0 bases, and 12 bases lay between the germline ends. From germline, CDR1 is MDHEN and CDR2 SYDVKM. The CDR3 sequence is 15 residues long. The chain's CDR3 is CASSLGGSSYNEQFF. In nucleotides, the CDR3 is TGTGCCAGCAGCTTAGGCGGTAGCTCCTACAATGAGCAGTTCTTC.

This clone was detected only a few times. The chain uses TRBV7-9 and TRBJ1-1; unclear D gene. This CDR3 comprises 14 residues. The V gene's germline CDR1 is SEHNR and CDR2 FQNEAQ (reference sequence). V lost 1 base, J lost 0 bases, and 6 bases lay in between. Here the CDR3 reads CASSLGGMNTEAFF. For the CDR3, the DNA is TGTGCCAGCAGCTTAGGAGGTATGAACACTGAAGCTTTCTTT.

The chain combines TRBV7-9 with TRBJ2-5; 12 bases match TRBD2. The germline CDR1 and CDR2 sequences are SEHNR and FQNEAQ (reference sequence). The CDR3 is 17 residues long. The J segment lost 2 bases and the V segment lost 0 bases, leaving 4 bases of the junction unmatched. The CDR3 region is CASSLAFLAGGQETQYF. DNA of the CDR3: TGTGCCAGCAGCTTAGCTTTCCTAGCGGGGGGGCAAGAGACCCAGTACTTC.